This is a list of T cell receptor beta chains from one sample in a study of blood T cell repertoires in COVID-19. Sequencing was performed with immunoSEQ multiplex PCR; in TCRdb, only in-frame clones are kept and a portion is missing. This table holds under 550,000 clones, approximately 90% found once. The specimen sequenced was peripheral blood. These receptors all stem from a man between 18 and 35 years old with COVID-19, enrolled during active disease. The CDR3 runs from the conserved cysteine through the conserved F or W. The order of the fields is clone size, V gene, D gene, J gene, CDR3 DNA, CDR3 protein. D genes are given only for firm matches. Expanded clones get a size class; other rows say once, few or many, or leave the size out.

size: -
V: TRBV30
D: TRBD1
J: TRBJ1-1
DNA: TGTGCCTGGAGTGTAAAGACAGGGTTGGACACTGAAGCTTTCTTT
CDR3: CAWSVKTGLDTEAFF

size: -
V: TRBV12-3/TRBV12-4
D: -
J: TRBJ2-1
DNA: TGTGCCAGCAGACCAGGGACCTACAATGAGCAGTTCTTC
CDR3: CASRPGTYNEQFF

size: -
V: TRBV9
D: TRBD2
J: TRBJ2-1
DNA: TGTGCCAGCAGCGTACGGCTAGCGGACTACAATGAGCAGTTCTTC
CDR3: CASSVRLADYNEQFF

size: -
V: TRBV11-2
D: -
J: TRBJ1-1
DNA: TGTGCCAGCAGCTTCAGACGTCCCAGCTGGCGGGCCTTCTTT
CDR3: CASSFRRPSWRAFF

size: -
V: TRBV5-1
D: TRBD2
J: TRBJ2-5
DNA: TGCGCCAGCACTCTAGCGGGAGGATGGGAGACCCAGTACTTC
CDR3: CASTLAGGWETQYF

size: -
V: TRBV10-2
D: TRBD2
J: TRBJ2-1
DNA: TGCGCCAGCAGCCAGCGGGGGGGGAAAGGGGCCCTCTACAATGAGCAGTTCTTC
CDR3: CASSQRGGKGALYNEQFF

size: -
V: TRBV7-3
D: TRBD2
J: TRBJ2-3
DNA: TGTGCCAGCAGCTTCTCGGCTAGCGGGTCCACAGATACGCAGTATTTT
CDR3: CASSFSASGSTDTQYF

size: -
V: TRBV12-3/TRBV12-4
D: -
J: TRBJ1-1
DNA: TGTGCCAGCAGTTTTATGGAGGAAGCTTTCTTT
CDR3: CASSFMEEAFF

size: -
V: TRBV29-1
D: -
J: TRBJ2-2
DNA: TGCAGCGTTGAGATCGGGGGGCTCACCGGGGAGCTGTTTTTT
CDR3: CSVEIGGLTGELFF

size: once
V: TRBV5-4
D: -
J: TRBJ2-3
DNA: TGTGCCAGCAGCTTGGGTCGCGGGGTGGGAGATACGCAGTATTTT
CDR3: CASSLGRGVGDTQYF

size: few
V: TRBV4-1
D: -
J: TRBJ2-3
DNA: TGCGCCAGCAGCCAAGTCTACGGGGACACAGATACGCAGTATTTT
CDR3: CASSQVYGDTDTQYF

size: -
V: TRBV11-2
D: TRBD2
J: TRBJ2-2
DNA: TGTGCCAGCAGCCCTATAGCGGGAGTCGGCACCGGGGAGCTGTTTTTT
CDR3: CASSPIAGVGTGELFF

size: -
V: TRBV7-8
D: -
J: TRBJ2-7
DNA: TGTGCCAGCAGCTTAAAAGAAACCTACTCCTACGAGCAGTACTTC
CDR3: CASSLKETYSYEQYF

size: -
V: TRBV2
D: TRBD2
J: TRBJ2-3
DNA: TGTGCCAGCAGATCGGACGGGGGGGGCTGGGATACGCAGTATTTT
CDR3: CASRSDGGGWDTQYF

size: -
V: TRBV3-1/TRBV3-2
D: TRBD1
J: TRBJ2-1
DNA: TGTGCCAGCAGCTCCACACAGGGGAGCGGCAATGAGCAGTTCTTC
CDR3: CASSSTQGSGNEQFF

size: few
V: TRBV6-5
D: -
J: TRBJ1-1
DNA: TGTGCCAGCAGACGACAGTCCACTGAAGCTTTCTTT
CDR3: CASRRQSTEAFF

size: -
V: TRBV5-1
D: TRBD1
J: TRBJ2-1
DNA: TGCGCCAGCAGCTTGGCGACAGGGGGTAACAATGAGCAGTTCTTC
CDR3: CASSLATGGNNEQFF

size: -
V: TRBV19
D: -
J: TRBJ2-7
DNA: TGTGCCAGTAGTATTAGCTCCGCTTCCTACGAGCAGTACTTC
CDR3: CASSISSASYEQYF

size: -
V: TRBV11-3
D: TRBD2
J: TRBJ2-7
DNA: TGTGCCAGCAGCTTAGACCTAACTAGCGGCGAGCAGTACTTC
CDR3: CASSLDLTSGEQYF

size: -
V: TRBV28
D: TRBD1
J: TRBJ1-5
DNA: TGTGCCAGCAGTTTGGACAGGAGACTAAGCAATCAGCCCCAGCATTTT
CDR3: CASSLDRRLSNQPQHF

size: -
V: TRBV15
D: -
J: TRBJ2-5
DNA: TGTGCCACCAGCAGAGATCGGACCCAGTACTTC
CDR3: CATSRDRTQYF

size: few
V: TRBV5-5
D: TRBD1
J: TRBJ1-5
DNA: TGTGCCAGCAGCGACGTGACAGGGTCCCAGCCCCAGCATTTT
CDR3: CASSDVTGSQPQHF

size: -
V: TRBV21-1
D: -
J: TRBJ2-7
DNA: TGTGCCATGGCTTACGAGCAGTACTTC
CDR3: CAMAYEQYF

size: once
V: TRBV27
D: -
J: TRBJ1-6
DNA: TGTGCCAGCAGACTTACGATCAGGGTTGATTCACCCCTCCACTTT
CDR3: CASRLTIRVDSPLHF

size: -
V: TRBV7-9
D: TRBD1
J: TRBJ1-2
DNA: TGTGCCAGCAGCTTACCGGGACAGGGGGGTGGCTACACCTTC
CDR3: CASSLPGQGGGYTF

size: -
V: TRBV14
D: -
J: TRBJ1-2
DNA: TGTGCCAGCAGCCAAGATAGGGGGTATGGCTACACCTTC
CDR3: CASSQDRGYGYTF

size: -
V: TRBV11-2
D: -
J: TRBJ2-7
DNA: TGTGCCAGCAGCCCTGCAGGGTACGAGCAGTACTTC
CDR3: CASSPAGYEQYF

size: -
V: TRBV6-5
D: -
J: TRBJ2-7
DNA: TGTGCCAGCAGGATAATCAGGGGATCGTACGAGCAGTACTTC
CDR3: CASRIIRGSYEQYF

size: -
V: TRBV18
D: TRBD1
J: TRBJ1-4
DNA: TGTGCCAGCTCAGCCACAGGGGAGGAAGAGGAAAAACTGTTTTTT
CDR3: CASSATGEEEEKLFF

size: -
V: TRBV24-1
D: -
J: TRBJ2-3
DNA: TGTGCCACCAGTGACAAAGCTTTAGATACGCAGTATTTT
CDR3: CATSDKALDTQYF

size: -
V: TRBV19
D: -
J: TRBJ1-2
DNA: TGTGCCAGTAGTATGGGCTCTACAGGGTTTGGCTACACCTTC
CDR3: CASSMGSTGFGYTF

size: -
V: TRBV7-2
D: TRBD2
J: TRBJ2-6
DNA: TGTGCCAGCAGCTGGACTAGCGGGAGATATCAAGGTGGGGCCAACGTCCTGACTTTC
CDR3: CASSWTSGRYQGGANVLTF

size: -
V: TRBV7-8
D: -
J: TRBJ1-2
DNA: TGTGCCAGCAGCTTAACCAGGGAGGATGGCTACACCTTC
CDR3: CASSLTREDGYTF

size: -
V: TRBV14
D: -
J: TRBJ1-2
DNA: TGTGCCAGCAGCCAAGATTCATGGACAGATAATGGCTACACCTTC
CDR3: CASSQDSWTDNGYTF

size: -
V: TRBV12-5
D: -
J: TRBJ1-1
DNA: TGTGCTAGTGGTTTGGTGCTAAACTTGATCCCGAACACTGAAGCTTTCTTT
CDR3: CASGLVLNLIPNTEAFF

size: -
V: TRBV30
D: -
J: TRBJ2-2
DNA: TGTGCCTGGACGTCATCTGCGGGGGAGCTGTTTTTT
CDR3: CAWTSSAGELFF

size: -
V: TRBV6-5
D: -
J: TRBJ1-2
DNA: TGTGCCAGCAGCCACGGGGGAAGCTACACCTTC
CDR3: CASSHGGSYTF